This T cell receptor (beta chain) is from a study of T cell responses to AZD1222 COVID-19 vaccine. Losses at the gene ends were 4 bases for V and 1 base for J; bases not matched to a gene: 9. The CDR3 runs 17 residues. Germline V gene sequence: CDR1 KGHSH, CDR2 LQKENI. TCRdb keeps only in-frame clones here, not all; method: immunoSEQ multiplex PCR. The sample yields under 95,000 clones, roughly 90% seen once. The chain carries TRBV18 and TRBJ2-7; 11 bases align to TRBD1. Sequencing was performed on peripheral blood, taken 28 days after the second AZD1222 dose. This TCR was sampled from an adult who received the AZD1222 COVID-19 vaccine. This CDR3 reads CASSRNPGQGVSYEQYF. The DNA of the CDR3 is TGTGCCAGCTCACGGAACCCGGGACAGGGGGTTTCCTACGAGCAGTACTTC.